Included here is one TCR beta chain sequence, with context. Antigen specificity is unknown. Germline CDR1 reads MNHNY; CDR2 reads SVGAGI (reference sequence). Trimming left V 0 bases short and J 8 bases short, with 7 bases between. The CDR3 has 12 residues. This sample was included in a study of PD-1 blockade in classical Hodgkin lymphoma. Study-wide context: Intravenous delivery of nivolumab at 3 mg/kg to patients occurred every 2 weeks.

After autologous stem cell transplantation all patients relapsed, and prior brentuximab vedotin exposure differed between cohorts. Findings and limits, study-wide: What caused the repertoire differences, perhaps disease activity or prior therapy, remains undefined. It was CD4+ TCR diversity, not CD8+, that rose significantly by C4D1.

TCRdb's table, derived via immunoSEQ multiplex PCR, lists solely in-frame clones and lacks some. This table has 25,000 to 30,000 clones, more than 75% appearing once. The chain couples TRBV6-6 to TRBJ1-2, with a possible D match to TRBD1 (5 bases). This clonotype originated in a human donor with classical Hodgkin lymphoma. The source was peripheral blood mononuclear cells (PBMCs), collected before the second cycle of nivolumab. CDR3 in DNA: TGTGCCAGCAGTTACTCAAGGGGAGGCTACACCTTC. This sequence encodes CASSYSRGGYTF.